Listed here are 18 T cell receptor beta chains from one sample, sequenced in a study of OX40 agonist ivuxolimab in advanced cancers. Assay used: immunoSEQ multiplex PCR; TCRdb lists only in-frame clones, some missing. The sample has tens of thousands of clones; approximately 81% are singletons. The specimen comprised CD4+ or CD8+ T cells sorted from blood, sampled in a trial of the OX40 agonist ivuxolimab. The receptors here all came from an adult with an advanced solid tumor such as melanoma, head and neck, liver or kidney cancer.

The rearrangement links TRBV15 to TRBJ2-5; D gene unclear. V dropped 1 base and J dropped 4 bases, with 7 bases sitting between them. This CDR3 comprises 13 residues. Germline CDR1 reads LNHNV; CDR2 reads YYDKDF (reference sequence). Here the CDR3 reads CATSRGYRETQYF. The CDR3, as DNA: TGTGCCACCAGCAGAGGTTATCGAGAGACCCAGTACTTC.

As regards this clone: The junction does not match germline at one end; this may be a read error. This chain uses TRBV27 with TRBJ2-3; D is unclear. The CDR3 is made up of 14 amino acids. Germline V gene data show CDR1 as MNHEY and CDR2 as SMNVEV (reference sequence). This CDR3 is CASSTARFTDTRYF. The CDR3 DNA reads TGTGCCAGCAGCACAGCTCGGTTCACAGATACGCGGTATTTT.

This rearrangement joins TRBV18 to TRBJ2-7; possibly TRBD1 for D (5 bases). Germline loops: CDR1 KGHSH, CDR2 LQKENI. The CDR3 runs to 14 residues. Between the trimmed V and J ends, which lost 2 bases and 4 bases, there was a span of 12 bases. The CDR3 sequence: CASSPGSREYEQYF. DNA for the CDR3: TGTGCCAGCTCACCAGGCTCCAGGGAATACGAGCAGTACTTC.

The chain links TRBV7-9 to TRBJ1-3, with TRBD1 as a possible D gene (6 bases). The length of the CDR3 is 15 residues. Germline-derived CDR1 and CDR2 are SEHNR and FQNEAQ (reference sequence). Trimming stripped 5 bases from V and 0 bases from J, with 11 bases between. CDR3 loop: CASSDNRDSGNTIYF. The CDR3 DNA reads as TGTGCCAGCAGCGATAACAGGGACTCTGGAAACACCATATATTTT.

This clone was picked up one time. This chain connects TRBV11-2 to TRBJ1-2, with 10 bases matching TRBD1. CDR3 length: 14 amino acids. Trimming cost V 4 bases and J 8 bases; bases outside gene matches: 7. The germline CDR1 and CDR2 sequences are SGHAT and FQNNGV. The CDR3 bases are TGTGCCAGCAGCTGGACAGGGGGTTTCAGCGGCTACACCTTC. Amino acids: CASSWTGGFSGYTF.

V is TRBV10-1 and J is TRBJ2-3; D is perhaps TRBD2 (6 bases). V was shortened by 0 bases and J by 2 bases, with 15 bases between the two germline ends. The germline gives CDR1 WNHNN, CDR2 SYGVQD (reference sequence). The CDR3 consists of 17 residues. The CDR3 bases are TGCGCCAGCAGTGAGTCGATCCTGGAGGGGTCCACAGATACGCAGTATTTT. Its protein is CASSESILEGSTDTQYF.

The chain carries TRBV4-1 and TRBJ2-6, with 9 bases that match TRBD2. V lost 1 base to trimming and J lost 0 bases; unmatched junction nucleotides: 4. The CDR3 loop spans 18 amino acids. Germline loops: CDR1 MGHRA, CDR2 YSYEKL. The CDR3 DNA sequence: TGCGCCAGCAGCCAAGCAGCGGGAGGTCCCTCTGGGGCCAACGTCCTGACTTTC. Protein: CASSQAAGGPSGANVLTF.

V is TRBV4-1 and J is TRBJ2-2, with D perhaps matching TRBD1 (5 bases). The germline CDR1 and CDR2 sequences are MGHRA and YSYEKL. The V end was cut by 8 bases, the J end by 7 bases, with 8 bases between. The CDR3 runs to 11 residues. The chain's CDR3 is CASYRGGELFF. Here the CDR3 DNA reads TGCGCCAGCTATAGGGGCGGGGAGCTGTTTTTT.

CDR3 region: CASSVLAGSYNEQFF. The CDR3 DNA reads TGTGCCAGCAGCGTCCTAGCGGGGTCCTACAATGAGCAGTTCTTC. J is TRBJ2-1 and V is TRBV9; 9 bases fit TRBD2. V gave up 2 bases and J gave up 1 base; unmatched junction bases: 1. Germline CDR1 and CDR2: SGDLS and YYNGEE. This CDR3 comprises 15 residues. Together with reference TRBV9 and TRBJ2-1, the CDR3 gives the full variable domain: DSGVTQTPKHLITATGQRVTLRCSPRSGDLSVYWYQQSLDQGLQFLIQYYNGEERAKGNILERFSAQQFPDLHSELNLSSLELGDSALYFCASSVLAGSYNEQFFGPGTRLTVL.

V gene TRBV5-6 combines with J gene TRBJ2-7; TRBD1 aligns across 8 bases. The CDR3 loop spans 15 amino acids. The germline V gene has CDR1 SGHDT and CDR2 YYEEEE. V trimming: 4 bases; J trimming: 5 bases; junction bases outside the gene matches: 11. The CDR3 protein is CASSVGQGGVDEQYF. For the CDR3, the DNA is TGTGCCAGCAGCGTCGGACAGGGAGGAGTAGACGAGCAGTACTTC.

This rearrangement joins TRBV18 to TRBJ2-3; the match to TRBD2 covers 10 bases. From germline, CDR1 is KGHSH and CDR2 LQKENI. This CDR3 has 16 amino acids. V lost 2 bases, J lost 7 bases, and 9 bases stayed unmatched. The CDR3 sequence: CASSPTSGTVENTQYF. The DNA of the CDR3 is TGTGCCAGCTCACCAACTAGCGGGACCGTTGAAAATACGCAGTATTTT.

The chain links TRBV11-3 to TRBJ2-2, with 11 bases matching TRBD2. The V gene end was trimmed by 1 base and the J gene end by 0 bases; junction bases not matched to a gene: 4. This CDR3 has 18 amino acids. Germline values: CDR1 SGHNT, CDR2 YENEEA. The CDR3 DNA follows: TGTGCCAGCAGCTTAGGTAGCGGGAGGGCCGCGAACACCGGGGAGCTGTTTTTT. Protein sequence: CASSLGSGRAANTGELFF.

This chain uses TRBV16 with TRBJ2-1; TRBD2 agrees at 11 bases. From germline, CDR1 is KGHSY and CDR2 FQNENV. The ends lost 3 bases at V and 6 bases at J; junction bases unmatched: 4. The CDR3 runs to 15 residues. CDR3 sequence reads: CASSHSGRAVNEQFF. In nucleotides, the CDR3 is TGTGCCAGCAGCCATAGCGGGAGGGCCGTCAATGAGCAGTTCTTC.

This chain uses TRBV6-5 with TRBJ2-7; 14 bases match TRBD2. There are 12 residues in the CDR3. The germline CDR1 and CDR2 sequences are MNHEY and SVGAGI. With V trimmed by 5 bases and J by 11 bases, 2 bases remained unmatched. The DNA of the CDR3 is TGTGCCAGCAGTGCGACTAGCGGGAGGGAGTACTTC. Its translation is CASSATSGREYF.

This chain connects TRBV5-1 to TRBJ2-5, with 9 bases matching TRBD1. CDR1 SGHRS and CDR2 YFSETQ come from the germline V gene. This CDR3 spans 17 amino acids. V was pared by 2 bases and J by 4 bases, with 12 bases of the junction left unmatched. The DNA for the CDR3 is TGCGCCAGCAGCTTCCCGGGACAGGGTAAAGGTGGAGAGACCCAGTACTTC. It specifies CASSFPGQGKGGETQYF.

This sequence joins TRBV28 and TRBJ1-4, with 7 positions matching TRBD1. The CDR3 extends over 16 amino acids. Germline-derived CDR1 and CDR2 are MDHEN and SYDVKM. V was clipped by 5 bases and J by 0 bases; unmatched bases: 6. CDR3 region: CASSPRDSPTNEKLFF. In DNA form, the CDR3 reads TGTGCCAGCAGTCCACGGGACAGCCCAACTAATGAAAAACTGTTTTTT.

The rearrangement joins TRBV28 to TRBJ2-3; D is possibly TRBD2 (5 bases). The length of the CDR3 is 14 residues. Germline V lookup: CDR1 MDHEN, CDR2 SYDVKM. The V gene lost 5 bases and the J gene lost 1 base, with 10 bases spanning the gap. The DNA of the CDR3 is TGTGCCAGCAGTCCGGGGTTGGGCACAGATACGCAGTATTTT. Translating it yields CASSPGLGTDTQYF.

V and J are TRBV2 and TRBJ2-5; possible D gene TRBD2, 5 bases. CDR1 and CDR2 (germline): SNHLY, FYNNEI. This CDR3 comprises 15 residues. V shed 1 base and J shed 1 base, with 10 bases lying between them. CDR3 DNA: TGTGCCAGCAGTGAAGATGCGGGCCTCCAAGAGACCCAGTACTTC. It is translated as CASSEDAGLQETQYF.